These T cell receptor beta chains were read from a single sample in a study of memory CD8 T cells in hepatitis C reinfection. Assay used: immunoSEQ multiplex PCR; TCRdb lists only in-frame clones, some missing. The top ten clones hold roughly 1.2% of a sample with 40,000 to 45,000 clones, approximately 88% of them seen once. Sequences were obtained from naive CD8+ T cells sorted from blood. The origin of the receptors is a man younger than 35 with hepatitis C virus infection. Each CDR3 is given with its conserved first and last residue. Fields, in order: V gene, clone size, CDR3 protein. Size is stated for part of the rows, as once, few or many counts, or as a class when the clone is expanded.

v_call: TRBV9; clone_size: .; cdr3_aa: CASSATGGLLYNEQFF
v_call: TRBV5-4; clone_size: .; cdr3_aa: CASSLYRGNTIYF
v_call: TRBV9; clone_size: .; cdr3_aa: CASSALRAGFAGELFF
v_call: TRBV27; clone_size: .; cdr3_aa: CASSSDREGRYEQYF
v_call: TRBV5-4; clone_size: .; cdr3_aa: CASSLDGVFYNEQFF
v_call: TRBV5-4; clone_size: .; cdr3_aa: CAISSETGGVSDYTF
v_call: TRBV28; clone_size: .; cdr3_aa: CASSLGQGGQPQHF
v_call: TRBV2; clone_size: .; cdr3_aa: CASSGGGGSSQPQHF
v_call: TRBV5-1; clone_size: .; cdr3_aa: CASSLGLAGTNEQFF
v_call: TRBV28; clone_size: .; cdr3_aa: CASSALQGATTEAFF
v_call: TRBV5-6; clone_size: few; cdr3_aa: CASSLRTGQETQYF
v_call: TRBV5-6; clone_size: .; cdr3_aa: CASSLATGAQPQHF
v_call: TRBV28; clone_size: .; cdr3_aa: CASSPRPEGYTGELFF
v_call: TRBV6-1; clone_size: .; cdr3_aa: CASSEGGPPETQYF
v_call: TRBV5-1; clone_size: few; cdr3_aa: CASSEVGAPNVLTF
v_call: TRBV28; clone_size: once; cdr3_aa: CASTSGLPPDTQYF
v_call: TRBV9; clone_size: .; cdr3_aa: CASSVEGCPIAKNIQYF
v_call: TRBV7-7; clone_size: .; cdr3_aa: CASSLRLGTYETQYF
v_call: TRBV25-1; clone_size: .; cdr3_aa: CASSEGWDSNEKLFF
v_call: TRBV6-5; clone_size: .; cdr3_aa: CASLPGRGHGYTF
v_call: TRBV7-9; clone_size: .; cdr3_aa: CASSLGGGGKWPQHF